The next 10 T cell receptor beta chains were all read from a single sample in a study of T cell repertoires in cytomegalovirus infection. In TCRdb, the reads were re-called with MiXCR into one record per CDR3 protein. This table holds under 200,000 distinct CDR3 sequences, under 30% found once. Sequenced input: PBMCs. The receptors come from a human donor in good health (CMV status not recorded). Some clones in this sample may be carry-over from other donors' samples.

This clonotype was found a few times. The rearrangement uses TRBV2 and TRBJ1-2, with D maybe TRBD1 (6 bases). The ends were cut back, 4 bases at V and 0 bases at J, with 12 bases in the middle. The CDR3 loop spans 15 amino acids. Germline V lookup: CDR1 SNHLY, CDR2 FYNNEI. The CDR3 loop reads CASSVDRRANYGYTF. CDR3 coding DNA: TGTGCCAGCAGTGTTGACAGGAGAGCTAACTATGGCTACACCTTC.

This clonotype turned up a few times. V gene TRBV20-1 combines with J gene TRBJ1-1; D is unclear. V lost 0 bases to trimming and J lost 2 bases, with 13 bases between them. Germline V gene lookup returns CDR1 DFQATT and CDR2 SNEGSKA (reference sequence). The CDR3 length is 15 residues. CDR3: CSARDTRRPNTEAFF. The CDR3 region has the DNA TGCAGTGCTAGAGATACGAGGAGGCCTAACACTGAAGCTTTCTTT.

There are a few counts of this clonotype. The chain recombines TRBV30 with TRBJ1-3; D may be TRBD1 (5 bases). V was pared by 3 bases and J by 2 bases, with 8 bases between. The CDR3 is 13 residues long. Per the germline V gene, CDR1 is GTSNPN and CDR2 is SVGIG (reference sequence). The CDR3 DNA reads as TGTGCCTGGAGGGGGCTTGCTGGAAACACCATATATTTT. Translating it yields CAWRGLAGNTIYF. The whole variable domain, filled in from reference TRBV30 and TRBJ1-3, reads SQTIHQWPATLVQPVGSPLSLECTVEGTSNPNLYWYRQAAGRGLQLLFYSVGIGQISSEVPQNLSASRPQDRQFILSSKKLLLSDSGFYLCAWRGLAGNTIYFGEGSWLTVV.

This chain joins TRBV11-2 and TRBJ1-6; D gene unclear. From germline, CDR1 is SGHAT and CDR2 FQNNGV. V lost 5 bases and J lost 0, with 14 bases in between. This CDR3 comprises 17 residues. The CDR3 region has the DNA TGTGCCAGCAGCCTACGGACGGCTAGCTCCTATAATTCACCCCTCCACTTT. Translating it yields CASSLRTASSYNSPLHF.

The rearrangement uses TRBV4-3 and TRBJ1-3; no reliable D call. Germline V lookup: CDR1 LGHNA, CDR2 YSLEER. This CDR3 is 14 amino acids long. Trimming removed 0 bases at V and 4 bases at J, with 7 bases between. CDR3 in DNA: TGCGCCAGCAGCCAAGAATTAAGCGGAAACACCATATATTTT. Encoded protein: CASSQELSGNTIYF.

This clonotype was seen a handful of times. The chain joins TRBV6-6 to TRBJ2-5, with D hard to call. The germline CDR1 and CDR2 sequences are MNHNY and SVGAGI (reference sequence). The CDR3 sequence is 14 residues long. Trimming cost V 5 bases and J 1 base, with 11 bases left between them. This chain's CDR3 is CASSRTSPQETQYF. CDR3 nucleotides: TGTGCCAGCAGTCGGACGTCGCCCCAAGAGACCCAGTACTTC.

V gene TRBV11-2 combines with J gene TRBJ2-7; 9 bases agree with TRBD1. Trimming cost V 5 bases and J 2 bases; bases outside gene matches: 4. This CDR3 has 14 residues. In germline, CDR1 is SGHAT, CDR2 FQNNGV. The CDR3 nucleotides are TGTGCCAGCAGCGGGACAGGGCTTACCTACGAGCAGTACTTC. It is translated as CASSGTGLTYEQYF.

The gene calls are TRBV2 and TRBJ1-3; D uncertain. CDR1 SNHLY and CDR2 FYNNEI come from the germline V gene. The germline V and J ends were trimmed by 0 bases and 3 bases, with 9 bases remaining between them. This CDR3 spans 15 amino acids. CDR3 amino acids: CASSEARTHGNTIYF. CDR3 bases: TGTGCCAGCAGTGAAGCGAGGACTCATGGAAACACCATATATTTT. Drawing the rest from reference TRBV2 and TRBJ1-3, the complete variable domain is EPEVTQTPSHQVTQMGQEVILRCVPISNHLYFYWYRQILGQKVEFLVSFYNNEISEKSEIFDDQFSVERPDGSNFTLKIRSTKLEDSAMYFCASSEARTHGNTIYFGEGSWLTVV.

The V call is TRBV11-3, the J call TRBJ2-1, with D hard to call. Deletions cut 5 bases from V and 9 bases from J, with 11 bases between. Germline-derived CDR1 and CDR2 are SGHNT and YENEEA. CDR3 length equals 12 residues. CDR3 coding DNA: TGTGCCAGCAGCCCCCAATCGGGTGAGCAGTTCTTC. Amino acids: CASSPQSGEQFF.

This chain connects TRBV6-2 or TRBV6-3 to TRBJ2-2; 9 bases line up with TRBD2. The germline gives CDR1 MNHEY, CDR2 SVGEGT. Unmatched junction bases numbered 8, after V lost 2 bases and J lost 4 bases. The CDR3 has 17 amino acids. The CDR3 region is CASSYPGRGGPTGELFF. The CDR3 DNA reads TGTGCCAGCAGTTACCCCGGGCGGGGGGGCCCCACCGGGGAGCTGTTTTTT.